The present T cell receptor beta chain was sequenced within a study of T cell responses to AZD1222 COVID-19 vaccine. Comment on this clone: Its antigen is currently unknown.

Sequencing was performed with immunoSEQ multiplex PCR; in TCRdb, only in-frame clones are kept and a portion is missing. The sample holds about 150,000 clones, almost 95% seen once. The study, taken as a whole, reports: The donors showed a predominance of white British ancestry and of females, with possible underestimation of clonal diversity. Mapped onto spike, vaccine-associated CD4 TCRs spanned it and were dominant at 160-218 and 743-854. Within unmutated variant regions lay the reported targets of nearly half of spike-specific TCRs.

The V and J ends lost 2 bases and 10 bases respectively, with 16 bases between them. Per the germline V gene, CDR1 is SGDLS and CDR2 is YYNGEE. The CDR3 is 15 residues long. The sequence was obtained from an adult in good health. This rearrangement joins TRBV9 to TRBJ1-6; a possible D gene is TRBD1 (6 bases). The starting material was peripheral blood, obtained on day 0 of AZD1222 vaccination. The CDR3 loop reads CASSVSRGGRSPLHF. The CDR3 DNA is TGTGCCAGCAGCGTTAGTAGGGGGGGGAGGTCACCCCTCCACTTT.